The T cell receptor (beta chain) under discussion was sequenced for a study of human T cells and chemical hapten exposure. Across the study: Cases of alopecia areata, totalis or universalis occurred in a predominantly female patient group. Per-sample TCR yield variability stemmed mainly from small pooled library volume differences.

There are 14 residues in the CDR3. The germline V and J ends were trimmed by 3 bases and 4 bases, with 12 bases remaining between them. CDR1 is LGHDT, CDR2 YNNKEL, per germline (reference sequence). Original analysis: Individual samples carried between about 23,224 and 700,000 TCRs, with 80,000 to 100,000 as the median. TCRdb itself ran the RACE reads through MiXCR, one entry per CDR3 protein. These V and J calls originate from TCRdb's pipeline instead of the authors' own analysis. The table records approximately 90,000 distinct CDR3 sequences, about 8% of them present only once. Documented time point: pre-sensitization, week 0. This sample's treatment: therapeutic diphenylcyclopropenone sensitization with weekly scalp DPC. Before extraction, the whole blood was not fractionated, and total RNA was taken from it. At least ten counts were recorded for this clonotype.

The clonotype originates from a man aged 40-49 years with alopecia areata. Some clones in this sample may be carry-over from other donors' samples. J is TRBJ2-5 and V is TRBV3-1; D uncertain. This material consisted of whole blood, taken in connection with sensitization to the hapten diphenylcyclopropenone (DPC). The CDR3 DNA is TGTGCCAGCAGCCATAAAACCGGGCTAGAGACCCAGTACTTC. Its protein is CASSHKTGLETQYF.